Sequencing of this T cell receptor beta chain was carried out in a study of blood T cell repertoires in COVID-19. The length of the CDR3 is 15 residues. Germline V gene sequence: CDR1 SNHLY, CDR2 FYNNEI. V shed 5 bases, J shed 0 bases, and the junction held 4 bases outside the gene matches. This clone was counted many times. Authors' processing steps: Amplifying reference gene primers gave estimates of nucleated cell counts. Generated by immunoSEQ multiplex PCR, the TCRdb table keeps only in-frame clones and is missing some. Clonal size and the V and J genes are those of that table, whereas D and trimming came from the DNA. The sample consists of tens of thousands of clones, around 89% of them appearing once.

The TCR comes from a man between 50 and 59 years old with acute or convalescent COVID-19. Sequenced input: peripheral blood. The rearrangement joins TRBV2 to TRBJ1-5; 7 bases match TRBD1. The CDR3 nucleotides read TGTGCCAGCAGTACAGGGGCGATTAGCAATCAGCCCCAGCATTTT. This translates into CASSTGAISNQPQHF.